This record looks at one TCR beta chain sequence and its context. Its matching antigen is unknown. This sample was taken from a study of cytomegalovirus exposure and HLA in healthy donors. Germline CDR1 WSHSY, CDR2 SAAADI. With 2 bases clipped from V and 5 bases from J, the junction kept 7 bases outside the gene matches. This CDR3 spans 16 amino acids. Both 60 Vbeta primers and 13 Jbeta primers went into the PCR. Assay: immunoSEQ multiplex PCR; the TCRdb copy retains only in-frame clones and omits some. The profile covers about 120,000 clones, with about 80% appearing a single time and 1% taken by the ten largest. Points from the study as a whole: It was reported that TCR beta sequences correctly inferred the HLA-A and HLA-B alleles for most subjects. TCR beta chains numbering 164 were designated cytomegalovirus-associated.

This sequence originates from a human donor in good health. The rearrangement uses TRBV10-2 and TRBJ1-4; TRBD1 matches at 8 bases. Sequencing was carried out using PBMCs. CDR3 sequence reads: CASSEQPGQANEKLFF. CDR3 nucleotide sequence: TGCGCCAGCAGTGAGCAACCGGGACAGGCAAATGAAAAACTGTTTTTT.